These 18 T cell receptor beta chains came from one sample sequenced in a study of CD8 T cells in ankylosing spondylitis. TCRdb re-called the 5' RACE reads through MiXCR, storing one row per CDR3 protein. Among roughly 26,000 distinct CDR3 sequences listed, around 13% were seen once. The sequenced sample was blood. The receptor set was obtained from a male donor with ankylosing spondylitis or in good health (not recorded which).

In this sample, this clonotype turned up many times. The chain links TRBV7-9 to TRBJ2-7; TRBD1 might be the D (7 bases). V shed 5 bases and J shed 4 bases, with 12 bases lying between them. Germline CDR1 reads SEHNR; CDR2 reads FQNEAQ (reference sequence). CDR3 length: 13 amino acids. The CDR3 reads CASSPTGRYEQYV. The CDR3 DNA reads as TGTGCCAGCAGCCCGACAGGGAGGTACGAGCAGTACGTC.

V usage is TRBV21-1 and J usage is TRBJ2-2; no DNA check was done on the table's D call, TRBD1. TRBV21-1 is a pseudogene locus. This CDR3 is 17 amino acids long. The CDR3 coding sequence is TGTGCCAGCAGCAAACGGGGACAGGGGGTAAACACCGGGGAGCTGTTTTTT. It is translated as CASSKRGQGVNTGELFF.

This clonotype was counted between two and nine times. This chain uses TRBV4-3 with TRBJ2-7, with 8 bases matching TRBD2. Germline CDR1 LGHNA, CDR2 YSLEER. The CDR3 covers 14 residues. Losses at the gene ends were 0 bases for V and 6 bases for J; bases not matched to a gene: 4. The CDR3 reads CASSQEPGGTEQYF. In DNA, the CDR3 is TGCGCCAGCAGCCAAGAACCGGGGGGGACCGAGCAGTACTTC.

In this sample, this clonotype turned up many times. The chain is built from TRBV12-3 or TRBV12-4 and TRBJ2-7, with D perhaps given as TRBD1 or TRBD2 (5 bases each). CDR3 length: 14 amino acids. V shed 3 bases and J shed 2 bases, with 11 bases lying between them. CDR3 DNA: TGTGCCAGCAGTTTTCTACGGGACCCCTACGAGCAGTACTTC. Protein product: CASSFLRDPYEQYF.

The J gene is TRBJ1-2, the V gene TRBV5-5, with unresolved D. The CDR3 runs 14 residues. V gave up 0 bases and J gave up 1 base, with 7 bases separating them. CDR1 and CDR2 from the germline V gene are SGHKS and YYEKEE (reference sequence). The CDR3 nucleotides are TGTGCCAGCAGCTTGGCCTCGGATAACTATGGCTACACCTTC. As protein: CASSLASDNYGYTF.

For the CDR3, the DNA is TGCAGTGCTCGATTGACAGAGAAAAACATTCAGTACTTC. Translation gives CSARLTEKNIQYF. V is TRBV20-1 and J is TRBJ2-4; D is possibly TRBD1 (5 bases). CDR1 is DFQATT and CDR2 is SNEGSKA in the germline V gene (reference sequence). V dropped 5 bases and J dropped 4 bases, with 12 bases sitting between them. The CDR3 is 13 amino acids.

This clonotype was seen just once. The rearrangement links TRBV28 to TRBJ2-2; TRBD2 might be the D (5 bases). Germline CDR1 and CDR2: MDHEN and SYDVKM. The V end lost 11 bases, the J end lost 0 bases, and 13 bases lay between the germline ends. CDR3 size: 14 residues. CDR3 sequence reads: CALGADSNTGELFF. CDR3 DNA: TGTGCCTTGGGCGCGGACTCGAACACCGGGGAGCTGTTTTTT.

The table lists this clonotype with a few counts. This chain links TRBV7-3 with TRBJ2-3, with D unclear. The germline CDR1 and CDR2 sequences are SGHTA and FQGTGA. This CDR3 region has 14 residues. V lost 1 base and J 5 bases, leaving 10 bases between the germline ends. The CDR3 sequence is CASSLSGQEDTQYF. The CDR3 region has the DNA TGTGCCAGCAGCTTAAGTGGCCAAGAAGATACGCAGTATTTT. The variable domain in full, completed from reference TRBV7-3 and TRBJ2-3, reads GAGVSQTPSNKVTEKGKYVELRCDPISGHTALYWYRQSLGQGPEFLIYFQGTGAADDSGLPNDRFFAVRPEGSVSTLKIQRTERGDSAVYLCASSLSGQEDTQYFGPGTRLTVL.

This clonotype was observed a handful of times. CDR3 sequence reads: CASSPPAIRNTEAFF. DNA of the CDR3: TGTGCCAGCAGTCCGCCGGCGATAAGGAACACTGAAGCTTTCTTT. This chain joins TRBV6-2 or TRBV6-3 and TRBJ1-1; unclear D gene. The CDR3 sequence is 15 residues long. Per germline, CDR1 MNHEY and CDR2 SVGEGT. V was clipped by 5 bases and J by 1 base, with 14 bases between them.

This clonotype has a count of ten or more. This chain links TRBV6-1 with TRBJ2-3; D perhaps matches TRBD2 (5 bases). The germline V and J ends were trimmed by 3 bases and 8 bases, with 15 bases remaining between them. Germline V CDR1 and CDR2: MNHNS, SASEGT. The CDR3 length is 14 residues. Written as DNA, the CDR3 is TGTGCCAGCAGTGATCTCCCGGGGTGGGGTACGCAGTATTTT. Translation: CASSDLPGWGTQYF.

This clonotype was observed a handful of times. The chain uses TRBV6-2 or TRBV6-3 and TRBJ2-1; D perhaps matches TRBD1 (5 bases). Trimming left V 5 bases short and J 0 bases short, with 8 bases between. This CDR3 contains 14 residues. In germline, CDR1 is MNHEY, CDR2 SVGEGT. The DNA of the CDR3 is TGTGCCAGCAGTGACAGTTACTCCTACAATGAGCAGTTCTTC. Encoded protein: CASSDSYSYNEQFF.

This clonotype has a count of ten or more. DNA for the CDR3: TGTGCCAGCAGCTATCATCAGGGCCCCGCCCAACCCCAGCATTTT. Translating gives CASSYHQGPAQPQHF. The genes are TRBV7-8 and TRBJ1-5; TRBD1 is a possible D gene (5 bases). The V end lost 4 bases, the J end lost 10 bases, and 20 bases lay between the germline ends. Per the germline V gene, CDR1 is SGHVS and CDR2 is FQNEAQ. CDR3 length: 15 amino acids.

This clonotype was detected ten times or more. The CDR3 DNA reads as TGTGCCAGCAGTCCCATCGCGAATGAGCAGTTCTTC. Translated: CASSPIANEQFF. The chain is built from TRBV6-2 or TRBV6-3 and TRBJ2-1; no clear D gene. Germline CDR1 reads MNHEY; CDR2 reads SVGEGT. The CDR3 has 12 residues. V lost 5 bases and J 7 bases, leaving 9 bases between the germline ends.

V is TRBV20-1 and J is TRBJ1-1; the match to TRBD1 covers 7 bases. V was pared by 0 bases and J by 0 bases, with 7 bases of the junction left unmatched. This CDR3 has 16 residues. Germline V lookup: CDR1 DFQATT, CDR2 SNEGSKA (reference sequence). The DNA for the CDR3 is TGCAGTGCTAGAGAGTTCGGGACAGCGGTGAACACTGAAGCTTTCTTT. It is translated as CSAREFGTAVNTEAFF.

This clonotype has ten or more counts. The rearrangement links TRBV29-1 to TRBJ1-1; tentative D call: TRBD1 (6 bases). CDR3 length equals 13 residues. Germline CDR1 is SQVTM and CDR2 is ANQGSEA. Trimming left V 6 bases short and J 6 bases short, with 17 bases between. CDR3 DNA sequence: TGCAGCGTCCACAGGGCTCCAGGGGCTGAAGCTTTCTTT. The encoded protein is CSVHRAPGAEAFF.

This clonotype was seen a few times. The gene calls are TRBV20-1 and TRBJ2-2, with a possible D match to TRBD1 (6 bases). Germline V lookup: CDR1 DFQATT, CDR2 SNEGSKA (reference sequence). V was pared by 3 bases and J by 1 base, with 9 bases between. CDR3 length: 14 residues. The CDR3 loop reads CSARSTGNTGELFF. As DNA, the CDR3 is TGCAGTGCTAGGTCGACAGGGAACACCGGGGAGCTGTTTTTT.

This clonotype was found many times. The rearrangement uses TRBV5-1 and TRBJ1-1; D not certain. Trimming left V 0 bases short and J 3 bases short, with 12 bases between. Germline lookup yields CDR1 SGHRS and CDR2 YFSETQ. This CDR3 has 15 amino acids. The CDR3 nucleotides read TGCGCCAGCAGCTTGGAGCAGGTTGGGTACACTGAAGCTTTCTTT. It is translated as CASSLEQVGYTEAFF.

This clonotype was counted many times. V and J are TRBV6-2 or TRBV6-3 and TRBJ2-5; D may be TRBD2 (6 bases). V was cut by 2 bases and J by 2 bases, with 12 bases left in between. This CDR3 contains 15 residues. Germline V gene lookup returns CDR1 MNHEY and CDR2 SVGEGT. The CDR3: CASSYDWRGQETQYF. The CDR3 bases are TGTGCCAGCAGTTACGATTGGAGGGGTCAAGAGACCCAGTACTTC.